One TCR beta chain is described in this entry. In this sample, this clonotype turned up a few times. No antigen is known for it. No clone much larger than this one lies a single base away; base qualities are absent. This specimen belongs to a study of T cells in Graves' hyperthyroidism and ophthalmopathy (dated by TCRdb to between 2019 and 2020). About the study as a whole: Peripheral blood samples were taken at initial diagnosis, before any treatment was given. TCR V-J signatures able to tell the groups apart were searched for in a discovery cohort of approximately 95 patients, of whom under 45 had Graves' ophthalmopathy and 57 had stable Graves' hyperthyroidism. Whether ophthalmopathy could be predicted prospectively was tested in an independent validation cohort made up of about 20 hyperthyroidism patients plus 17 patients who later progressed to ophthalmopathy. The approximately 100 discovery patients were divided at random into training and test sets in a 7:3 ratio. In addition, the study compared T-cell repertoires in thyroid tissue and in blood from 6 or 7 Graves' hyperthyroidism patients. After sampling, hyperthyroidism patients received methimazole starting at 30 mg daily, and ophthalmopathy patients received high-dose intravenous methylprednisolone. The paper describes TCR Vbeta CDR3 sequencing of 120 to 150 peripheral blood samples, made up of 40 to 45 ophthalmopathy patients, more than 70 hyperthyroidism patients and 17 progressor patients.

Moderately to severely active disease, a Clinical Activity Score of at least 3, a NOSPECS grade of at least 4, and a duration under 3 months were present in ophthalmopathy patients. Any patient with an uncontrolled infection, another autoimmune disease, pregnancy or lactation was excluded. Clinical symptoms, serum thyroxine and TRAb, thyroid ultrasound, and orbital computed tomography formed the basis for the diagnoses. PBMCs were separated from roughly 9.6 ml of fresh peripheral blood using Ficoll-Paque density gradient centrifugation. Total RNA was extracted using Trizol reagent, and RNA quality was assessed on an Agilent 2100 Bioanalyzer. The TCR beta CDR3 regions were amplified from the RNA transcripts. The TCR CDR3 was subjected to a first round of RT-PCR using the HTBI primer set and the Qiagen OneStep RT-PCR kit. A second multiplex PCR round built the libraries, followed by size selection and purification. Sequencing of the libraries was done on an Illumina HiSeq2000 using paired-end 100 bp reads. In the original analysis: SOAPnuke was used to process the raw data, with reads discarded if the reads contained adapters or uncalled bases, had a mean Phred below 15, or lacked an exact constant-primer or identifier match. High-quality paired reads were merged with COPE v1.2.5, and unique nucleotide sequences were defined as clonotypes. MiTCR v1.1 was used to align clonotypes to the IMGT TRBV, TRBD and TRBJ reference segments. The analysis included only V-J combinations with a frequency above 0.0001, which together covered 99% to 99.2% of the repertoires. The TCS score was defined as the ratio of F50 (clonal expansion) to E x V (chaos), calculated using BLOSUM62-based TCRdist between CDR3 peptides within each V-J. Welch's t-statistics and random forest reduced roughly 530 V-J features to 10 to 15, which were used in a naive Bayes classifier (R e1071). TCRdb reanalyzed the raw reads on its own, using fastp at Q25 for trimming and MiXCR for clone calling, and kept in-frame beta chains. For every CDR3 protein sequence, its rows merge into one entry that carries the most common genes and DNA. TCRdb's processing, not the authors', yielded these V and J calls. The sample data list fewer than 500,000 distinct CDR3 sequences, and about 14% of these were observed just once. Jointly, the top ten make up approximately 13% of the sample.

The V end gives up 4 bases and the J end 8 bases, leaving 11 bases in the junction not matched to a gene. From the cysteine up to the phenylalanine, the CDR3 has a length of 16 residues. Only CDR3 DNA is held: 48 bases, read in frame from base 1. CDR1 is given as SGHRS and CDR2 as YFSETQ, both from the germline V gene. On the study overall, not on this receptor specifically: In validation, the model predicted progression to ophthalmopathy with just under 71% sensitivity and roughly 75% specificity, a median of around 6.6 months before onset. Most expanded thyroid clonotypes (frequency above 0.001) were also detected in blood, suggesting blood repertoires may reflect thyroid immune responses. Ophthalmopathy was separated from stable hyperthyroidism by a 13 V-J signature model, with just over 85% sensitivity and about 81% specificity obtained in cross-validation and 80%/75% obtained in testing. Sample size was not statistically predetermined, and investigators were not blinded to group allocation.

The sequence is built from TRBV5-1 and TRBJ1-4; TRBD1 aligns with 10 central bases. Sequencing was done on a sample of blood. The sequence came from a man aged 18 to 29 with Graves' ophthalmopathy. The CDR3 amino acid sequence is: CASSGDRGRQGEKLFF. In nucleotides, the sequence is TGCGCCAGCAGCGGAGACAGGGGGCGGCAAGGCGAAAAACTGTTTTTT.